A selection of T cell receptor beta chains follows, all from one sample in a study of T cell repertoires in cytomegalovirus infection. MiXCR, applied by TCRdb to the reads, yields one record per CDR3 protein. Altogether fewer than 1,000,000 distinct CDR3 sequences are present, roughly a third being singletons, with the ten largest covering roughly 13%. For these receptors, no antigen is known. Sequences were derived from cultured CD8+ T cells from PBMCs, sampled from culture after CMV antigen stimulation. The receptors come from a human donor in good health (CMV status not recorded). Some clones in this sample may be carry-over from other donors' samples. The CDR3 runs from the conserved cysteine through the conserved F or W. Each record gives: J gene, clone size, D gene, V gene, CDR3 DNA, CDR3 protein. A D gene is named only where the DNA matches it firmly. The size entry is marked missing in some rows and otherwise reads once, few, many or a size class.

J: TRBJ2-7; size: many; D: TRBD1; V: TRBV12-3/TRBV12-4; DNA: TGTGCCAGCACCTACCGGACAGGGGGCCTCTCCTACGAGCAGTACTTC; CDR3: CASTYRTGGLSYEQYF
J: TRBJ1-1; size: .; D: .; V: TRBV28; DNA: TGTGCCAGCAACAATGACAGCGAGAACACTGAAGCTTTCTTT; CDR3: CASNNDSENTEAFF
J: TRBJ2-1; size: .; D: .; V: TRBV12-3/TRBV12-4; DNA: TGTGCCAGCAGTTCTGCAGGGGACTTCTCCTACAATGAGCAGTTCTTC; CDR3: CASSSAGDFSYNEQFF
J: TRBJ2-1; size: once; D: TRBD2; V: TRBV7-9; DNA: TGTGCCAGCAGCTTAAGGGGGACTAGCGGGGGGGATGAGCAGTTCTTC; CDR3: CASSLRGTSGGDEQFF
J: TRBJ2-5; size: few; D: .; V: TRBV6-5; DNA: TGTGCCAGCAGTTACGTACCGGGCCGGCAAGAGACCCAGTACTTC; CDR3: CASSYVPGRQETQYF
J: TRBJ2-5; size: .; D: TRBD1; V: TRBV15; DNA: TGTGCCACCAGCGGGCCCGGGACAGGGGGCTACTTC; CDR3: CATSGPGTGGYF
J: TRBJ1-1; size: few; D: .; V: TRBV6-6; DNA: TGTGCCAGCAGTTACCGGGCGGCAGGGGATAAATCTGGGGTTGAAGCTTTCTTT; CDR3: CASSYRAAGDKSGVEAFF
J: TRBJ2-3; size: .; D: .; V: TRBV7-9; DNA: TGTGCCAGCAGCTCCGAGGTGGTGTTACTCACAGATACGCAGTATTTT; CDR3: CASSSEVVLLTDTQYF
J: TRBJ2-7; size: .; D: .; V: TRBV5-3; DNA: TGTGCCAGCAGCTTAACCGGAACAGGGAGGTCCTACGAGCAGTACTTC; CDR3: CASSLTGTGRSYEQYF
J: TRBJ2-7; size: few; D: TRBD1; V: TRBV7-6; DNA: TGTGCCAGCAGCCGGACAGGGAATCAATACGAGCAGTACTTC; CDR3: CASSRTGNQYEQYF
J: TRBJ2-2; size: .; D: TRBD1; V: TRBV5-4; DNA: TGTGCCAGCAGCGGCGGACAGGGGGCGCCCGATTTCGGAAGCACCGGGGAGCTGTTTTTT; CDR3: CASSGGQGAPDFGSTGELFF
J: TRBJ1-4; size: .; D: TRBD1; V: TRBV7-8; DNA: TGTGCCAGCAGCTTCCCTCGGACAGGGGGGCCCGGGGATAATGAAAAACTGTTTTTT; CDR3: CASSFPRTGGPGDNEKLFF
J: TRBJ1-2; size: few; D: .; V: TRBV28; DNA: TGTGCCAGCAGGTTGCTTGGTGGCTACGTTAACTATGGCTACACCTTC; CDR3: CASRLLGGYVNYGYTF
J: TRBJ1-4; size: .; D: .; V: TRBV5-6; DNA: TGTGCCAGCAGCTCCGACAGGCCTGGGGAAAAACTGTTTTTT; CDR3: CASSSDRPGEKLFF
J: TRBJ1-1; size: many; D: .; V: TRBV7-8; DNA: TGTGCCAGCAGCTTCGACAGCCGGGAAAGGAACACTGAAGCTTTCTTT; CDR3: CASSFDSRERNTEAFF
J: TRBJ1-4; size: many; D: TRBD1; V: TRBV9; DNA: TGTGCCAGCAGCCCAGCCCCGGGACAGGTTAATGAAAAACTGTTTTTT; CDR3: CASSPAPGQVNEKLFF
J: TRBJ1-6; size: .; D: .; V: TRBV4-1; DNA: TGCGCCAGCAGCCTTCAGCGGGATTCACCCCTCCACTTT; CDR3: CASSLQRDSPLHF
J: TRBJ1-2; size: .; D: .; V: TRBV14; DNA: TGTGCCAGCAGCCAACAGAGGGAAGGGAGTGGCTACACCTTC; CDR3: CASSQQREGSGYTF
J: TRBJ2-2; size: few; D: .; V: TRBV7-9; DNA: TGTGCCAGCAGCTCTTCCCCGGGACACTGGGAGACCGGGGAGCTGTTTTTT; CDR3: CASSSSPGHWETGELFF
J: TRBJ1-4; size: .; D: TRBD1; V: TRBV12-3/TRBV12-4; DNA: TGTGCCAGCAGCTACGGGACAGGGAAGAAGGGGCAAAATGAAAAACTGTTTTTT; CDR3: CASSYGTGKKGQNEKLFF
J: TRBJ1-6; size: few; D: .; V: TRBV7-6; DNA: TGTGCCAGCAGCTCAGCGCTGGGTAGTTCACCCCTCCACTTT; CDR3: CASSSALGSSPLHF
J: TRBJ1-2; size: .; D: TRBD1; V: TRBV6-1; DNA: TGTGCCAGCAGCCGGGACAGGGGGCCGGATGGCTACACCTTC; CDR3: CASSRDRGPDGYTF
J: TRBJ1-2; size: .; D: .; V: TRBV29-1; DNA: TGCAGCGTCCCGGGACGGTCCTATGGCTACACCTTC; CDR3: CSVPGRSYGYTF
J: TRBJ1-5; size: few; D: .; V: TRBV7-6; DNA: TGTGCCAGCAGCTTAGTACAGGCCGGCCAGCCCCAGCATTTT; CDR3: CASSLVQAGQPQHF
J: TRBJ2-1; size: .; D: TRBD2; V: TRBV9; DNA: TGTGCCAGCAGCGTAGGGGCTAGCGGGGGGCTCCAGTTCTTC; CDR3: CASSVGASGGLQFF
J: TRBJ2-7; size: few; D: TRBD1; V: TRBV7-6; DNA: TGTGCCAGCAGCTTTGCTCGGGACAGGGTAATGAACTACGAGCAGTACTTC; CDR3: CASSFARDRVMNYEQYF
J: TRBJ2-2; size: .; D: TRBD1; V: TRBV24-1; DNA: TGTGCCACCAGTGACAGGACAGGGGTCGGGGAGCTGTTTTTT; CDR3: CATSDRTGVGELFF
J: TRBJ2-1; size: .; D: .; V: TRBV7-9; DNA: TGTGCCAGCAGCATTAGAACAGGGGAGGGTCGGTTCTTC; CDR3: CASSIRTGEGRFF
J: TRBJ1-2; size: few; D: .; V: TRBV28; DNA: TGTGCCAGCAAAGGAGGTGAGGGATGGTTTGGCTACACCTTC; CDR3: CASKGGEGWFGYTF
J: TRBJ1-1; size: few; D: .; V: TRBV6-5; DNA: TGTGCCAGCAGTTACCTGAACAGGAACACTGAAGCTTTCTTT; CDR3: CASSYLNRNTEAFF
J: TRBJ1-5; size: few; D: .; V: TRBV10-3; DNA: TGTGCCATCAGTGAGTCGGAAATTCCCTCGGGCAATCAGCCCCAGCATTTT; CDR3: CAISESEIPSGNQPQHF
J: TRBJ2-2; size: few; D: .; V: TRBV6-6; DNA: TGTGCCAGCAGCCCCGGGGAAAACACCGGGGAGCTGTTTTTT; CDR3: CASSPGENTGELFF
J: TRBJ1-1; size: .; D: TRBD1; V: TRBV10-3; DNA: TGTGCCATCAGTGTTGGACAGGCTGGCACTGAAGCTTTCTTT; CDR3: CAISVGQAGTEAFF
J: TRBJ1-2; size: .; D: .; V: TRBV19; DNA: TGTGCCAGTAGTAGCCTCAGGGTGGATGGCTACACCTTC; CDR3: CASSSLRVDGYTF
J: TRBJ1-2; size: .; D: .; V: TRBV10-3; DNA: TGTGCCATCATGGGGGAGCAGGGTGCTAACTATGGCTACACCTTC; CDR3: CAIMGEQGANYGYTF
J: TRBJ1-5; size: .; D: .; V: TRBV10-3; DNA: TGTGCCATCCAGGGGTATAGCAATCAGCCCCAGCATTTT; CDR3: CAIQGYSNQPQHF
J: TRBJ2-1; size: .; D: .; V: TRBV9; DNA: TGTGCCAGCAGCGTAGGGGGGGGGGCCGGAAATGAGCAGTTCTTC; CDR3: CASSVGGGAGNEQFF
J: TRBJ2-1; size: .; D: .; V: TRBV7-6; DNA: TGTGCCAGCAGCATAGGACACACTGAGCAGTTCTTC; CDR3: CASSIGHTEQFF
J: TRBJ1-1; size: .; D: .; V: TRBV6-5; DNA: TGTGCCAGCAGTTACGCAGGGGTAATGAACACTGAAGCTTTCTTT; CDR3: CASSYAGVMNTEAFF
J: TRBJ2-5; size: .; D: .; V: TRBV7-9; DNA: TGTGCCAGCCGCTCACCCCTGAGCCAAGAGACCCAGTACTTC; CDR3: CASRSPLSQETQYF
J: TRBJ1-3; size: many; D: .; V: TRBV7-8; DNA: TGTGCCAGCAGCTTAGATGCAGGTCTACAGAACACCATATATTTT; CDR3: CASSLDAGLQNTIYF
J: TRBJ2-1; size: .; D: .; V: TRBV4-1; DNA: TGCGCCAGCAGCCAAACCGATCTTACCTCCTTGGGTGAGCAGTTCTTC; CDR3: CASSQTDLTSLGEQFF
J: TRBJ2-7; size: few; D: .; V: TRBV12-3/TRBV12-4; DNA: TGTGCCAGCAGTTTGCGATTTGCCCCCTACGAGCAGTACTTC; CDR3: CASSLRFAPYEQYF
J: TRBJ1-4; size: .; D: .; V: TRBV6-5; DNA: TGTGCCAGCAGTTACGCCGGGTCTGGGGTTGAAAAACTGTTTTTT; CDR3: CASSYAGSGVEKLFF
J: TRBJ2-3; size: many; D: TRBD2; V: TRBV7-2; DNA: TGTGCCAGCAGCTTAAGACTAGCGGGGGGCCGTGGCACAGATACGCAGTATTTT; CDR3: CASSLRLAGGRGTDTQYF
J: TRBJ2-7; size: .; D: TRBD1; V: TRBV27; DNA: TGTGCCAGCAGCGACAGGGGGCTTCCCTACGAGCAGTACTTC; CDR3: CASSDRGLPYEQYF
J: TRBJ2-5; size: few; D: .; V: TRBV5-6; DNA: TGTGCCAGCAGCTTCACAGAGTACCAAGAGACCCAGTACTTC; CDR3: CASSFTEYQETQYF
J: TRBJ2-7; size: .; D: TRBD1; V: TRBV7-9; DNA: TGTGCCAGCAGGCCAGGGGGCTCCGAGCAGTACTTC; CDR3: CASRPGGSEQYF
J: TRBJ2-5; size: many; D: .; V: TRBV7-9; DNA: TGTGCCAGCAGCCGGGACGGCGAGACCCAGTACTTC; CDR3: CASSRDGETQYF
J: TRBJ2-7; size: many; D: TRBD1; V: TRBV12-3/TRBV12-4; DNA: TGTGCCAGCAGGCAGGGGGCCTACGAGCAGTACTTC; CDR3: CASRQGAYEQYF
J: TRBJ2-1; size: few; D: .; V: TRBV27; DNA: TGTGCCAGCAGCCCGGTGGGGACCTACAATGAGCAGTTCTTC; CDR3: CASSPVGTYNEQFF
J: TRBJ1-2; size: few; D: .; V: TRBV29-1; DNA: TGCAGCGTTACAGACTATGGCTACACCTTC; CDR3: CSVTDYGYTF
J: TRBJ1-1; size: .; D: .; V: TRBV4-3; DNA: TGCGCCAGCAGCCAGGACACAGAGGCCACTGAAGCTTTCTTT; CDR3: CASSQDTEATEAFF
J: TRBJ2-2; size: .; D: TRBD1; V: TRBV12-3/TRBV12-4; DNA: TGTGCCAGCTACCCAGGGGGAATTTACACCGGGAAGCTGTTTTTT; CDR3: CASYPGGIYTGKLFF
J: TRBJ2-1; size: .; D: .; V: TRBV7-6; DNA: TGTGCCAGCAGCGTCTCCGACAATGAGCAGTTCTTC; CDR3: CASSVSDNEQFF